The clone carrying this TCR beta chain was observed a single time. Its target is not known. This CDR3 has 13 amino acids. With V trimmed by 3 bases and J by 8 bases, 5 bases remained unmatched. CDR1 and CDR2 from the germline V gene are MDHEN and SYDVKM. The PCR was carried out with 60 Vbeta primers and 13 Jbeta primers. TCRdb's copy holds only in-frame clones and misses some; the assay was immunoSEQ multiplex PCR. The sample yields a few hundred thousand clones, 92% seen once. The entry originates in a study of cytomegalovirus exposure and HLA in healthy donors. Study observations and caveats: Some public TCRs appeared in many individuals, while most sequences were rare. Relative to equally common others, HLA-associated TCR beta chains showed greater clonal expansion in a later analysis. The HLA-A and HLA-B alleles of most subjects were reportedly predicted accurately from TCR beta sequences.

The TCR originated in a girl aged 2 to 10 in good health and CMV-seronegative. The sequenced sample consisted of PBMCs. This chain connects TRBV28 to TRBJ2-3; TRBD1 matches 7 bases. The CDR3 loop is CASSFFPGGTQYF. The DNA for the CDR3 is TGTGCCAGCAGTTTTTTTCCAGGGGGTACGCAGTATTTT.